This T cell receptor (beta chain) came from a study of T cells in Graves' hyperthyroidism and ophthalmopathy. Patients having uncontrolled infection, another autoimmune disease, pregnancy or lactation were not included. The source of the PBMCs was 9.5 to 10 ml of fresh peripheral blood. Germline V gene data show CDR1 as SGHTS and CDR2 as YDEGEE. The CDR3 extends over 13 amino acids. V lost 1 base and J 4 bases, leaving 6 bases between the germline ends. RNA transcripts gave rise to amplified TCR beta CDR3 regions. The TCR CDR3 was amplified in a first-round RT-PCR using the HTBI primer set. TCRdb recomputed calls from the multiplex PCR reads with MiXCR, one row per CDR3 protein. The sample holds some 580,000 distinct CDR3 sequences; around 15% are singletons and the top ten take 3% to 4%. This clonotype was detected many times. Antigen specificity is unknown. General study points: Progression to ophthalmopathy was predicted a median of approximately 6.4 months early. Most thyroid clonotypes expanded above 0.001 appeared in blood too.

The receptor's source is a woman in her forties with Graves' ophthalmopathy. This chain uses TRBV5-8 with TRBJ1-5; D is uncertain. Material: blood. CDR3 DNA: TGTGCCAGCAGCTTGCAGGAAAATCAGCCCCAGCATTTT. Translation gives CASSLQENQPQHF. The whole variable domain, remainder taken from reference TRBV5-8 and TRBJ1-5, is EAGVTQSPTHLIKTRGQQATLRCSPISGHTSVYWYQQALGLGLQFLLWYDEGEERNRGNFPPRFSGRQFPNYSSELNVNALELEDSALYLCASSLQENQPQHFGDGTRLSIL.